The rows below give T cell receptor beta chains drawn from one sample of a study of T cell responses to AZD1222 COVID-19 vaccine. Assay used: immunoSEQ multiplex PCR; TCRdb lists only in-frame clones, some missing. The top ten clones hold roughly 6.4% of a sample with some 72,000 clones, 92% of them seen once. The material sequenced was peripheral blood, taken on day 0 of MenACWY control vaccination. Receptors were obtained from an adult in good health. CDR3s include the opening cysteine and the closing phenylalanine or tryptophan.

v_call: TRBV28; j_call: TRBJ2-1; cdr3_aa: CASSERGRASNEQFF
v_call: TRBV7-9; j_call: TRBJ1-1; cdr3_aa: CASRAKDRLNTEAFF
v_call: TRBV6-5; j_call: TRBJ2-5; cdr3_aa: CASSYKASGTQYF
v_call: TRBV14; j_call: TRBJ2-1; cdr3_aa: CASSQRTGGPYNEQFF
v_call: TRBV7-3; j_call: TRBJ2-1; cdr3_aa: CASSFYGFGNEQFF
v_call: TRBV29-1; j_call: TRBJ2-7; cdr3_aa: CSVVAGGRAYEQYF
v_call: TRBV30; j_call: TRBJ2-7; cdr3_aa: CAWSPGTSGSEQYF
v_call: TRBV10-3; j_call: TRBJ2-1; cdr3_aa: CAISGRLAGNEQFF
v_call: TRBV24-1; j_call: TRBJ2-1; cdr3_aa: CATSDRINEQFF
v_call: TRBV28; j_call: TRBJ2-2; cdr3_aa: CASKTGGTGELFF
v_call: TRBV7-9; j_call: TRBJ2-1; cdr3_aa: CASSLVGYNEQFF
v_call: TRBV12-3/TRBV12-4; j_call: TRBJ1-6; cdr3_aa: CASSLGGNSPLHF
v_call: TRBV19; j_call: TRBJ2-2; cdr3_aa: CASSKDSPVGTGELFF
v_call: TRBV19; j_call: TRBJ1-5; cdr3_aa: CASSTTGVWSNQPQHF
v_call: TRBV28; j_call: TRBJ2-6; cdr3_aa: CASSRTGANVLTF
v_call: TRBV5-1; j_call: TRBJ2-3; cdr3_aa: CASSRTGLAEDTQYF